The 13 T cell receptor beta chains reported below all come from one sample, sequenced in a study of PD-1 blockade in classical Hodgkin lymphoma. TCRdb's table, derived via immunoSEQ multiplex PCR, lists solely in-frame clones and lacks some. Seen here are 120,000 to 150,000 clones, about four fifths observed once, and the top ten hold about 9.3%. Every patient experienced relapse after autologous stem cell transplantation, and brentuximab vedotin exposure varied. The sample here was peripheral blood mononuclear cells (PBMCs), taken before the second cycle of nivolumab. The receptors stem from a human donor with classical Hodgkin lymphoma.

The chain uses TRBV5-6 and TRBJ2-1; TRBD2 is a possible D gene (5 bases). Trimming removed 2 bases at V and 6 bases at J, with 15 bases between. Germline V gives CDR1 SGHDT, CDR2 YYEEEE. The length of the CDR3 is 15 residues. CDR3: CASSFLGSVLNEQFF. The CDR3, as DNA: TGTGCCAGCAGCTTCCTTGGGAGCGTACTCAATGAGCAGTTCTTC.

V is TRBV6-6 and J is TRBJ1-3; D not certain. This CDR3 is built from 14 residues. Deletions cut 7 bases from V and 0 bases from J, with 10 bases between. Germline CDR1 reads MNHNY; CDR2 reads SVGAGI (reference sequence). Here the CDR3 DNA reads TGTGCCAGCACCCGACTGAACTCTGGAAACACCATATATTTT. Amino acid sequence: CASTRLNSGNTIYF.

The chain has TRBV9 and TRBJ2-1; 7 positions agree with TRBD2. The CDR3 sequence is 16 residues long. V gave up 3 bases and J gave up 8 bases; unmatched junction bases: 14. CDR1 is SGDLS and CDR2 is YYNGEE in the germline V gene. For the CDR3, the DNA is TGTGCCAGCAGCGCGGGACTATCTAGGGTCCTTGATGAGCAGTTCTTC. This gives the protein CASSAGLSRVLDEQFF.

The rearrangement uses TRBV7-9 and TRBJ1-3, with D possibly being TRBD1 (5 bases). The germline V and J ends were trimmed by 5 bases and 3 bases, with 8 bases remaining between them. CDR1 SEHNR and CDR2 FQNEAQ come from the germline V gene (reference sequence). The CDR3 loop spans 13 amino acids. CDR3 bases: TGTGCCAGCAGCGCGACAGTTGGAAACACCATATATTTT. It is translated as CASSATVGNTIYF.

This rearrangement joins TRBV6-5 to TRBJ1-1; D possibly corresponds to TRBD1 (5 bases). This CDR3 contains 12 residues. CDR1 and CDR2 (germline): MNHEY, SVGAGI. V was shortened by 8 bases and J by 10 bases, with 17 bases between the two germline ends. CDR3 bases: TGTGCCAGCGGCCTAGGGGCCTCAGGAGCTTTCTTT. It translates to CASGLGASGAFF.

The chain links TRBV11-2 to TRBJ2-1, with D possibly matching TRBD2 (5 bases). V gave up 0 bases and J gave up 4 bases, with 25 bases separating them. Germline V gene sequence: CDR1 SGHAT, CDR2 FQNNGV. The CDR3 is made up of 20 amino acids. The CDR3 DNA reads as TGTGCCAGCAGCTTAGATAAGCGGCTGCCGATGGGCCAGGAGTACAATGAGCAGTTCTTC. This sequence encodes CASSLDKRLPMGQEYNEQFF. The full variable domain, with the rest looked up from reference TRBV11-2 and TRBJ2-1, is EAGVAQSPRYKIIEKRQSVAFWCNPISGHATLYWYQQILGQGPKLLIQFQNNGVVDDSQLPKDRFSAERLKGVDSTLKIQPAKLEDSAVYLCASSLDKRLPMGQEYNEQFFGPGTRLTVL.

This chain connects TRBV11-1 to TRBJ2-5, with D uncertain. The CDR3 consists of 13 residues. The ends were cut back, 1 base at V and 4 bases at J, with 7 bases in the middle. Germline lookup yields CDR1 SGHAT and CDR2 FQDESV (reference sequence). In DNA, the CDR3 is TGTGCCAGCAGCTTAGAGCTAGTAGAGACCCAGTACTTC. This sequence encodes CASSLELVETQYF.

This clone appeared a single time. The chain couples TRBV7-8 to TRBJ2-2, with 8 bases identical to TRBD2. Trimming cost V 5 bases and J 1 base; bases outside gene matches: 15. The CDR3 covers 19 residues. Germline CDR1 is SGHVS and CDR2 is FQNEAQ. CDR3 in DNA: TGTGCCAGCAGCCACGACTGGTTACTCAGCGGGAGGAACACCGGGGAGCTGTTTTTT. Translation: CASSHDWLLSGRNTGELFF. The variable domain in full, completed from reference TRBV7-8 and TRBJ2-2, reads GAGVSQSPRYKVAKRGQDVALRCDPISGHVSLFWYQQALGQGPEFLTYFQNEAQLDKSGLPSDRFFAERPEGSVSTLKIQRTQQEDSAVYLCASSHDWLLSGRNTGELFFGEGSRLTVL.

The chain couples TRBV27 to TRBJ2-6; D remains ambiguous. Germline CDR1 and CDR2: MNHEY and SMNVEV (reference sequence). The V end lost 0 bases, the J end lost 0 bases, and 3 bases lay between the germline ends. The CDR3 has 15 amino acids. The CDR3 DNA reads TGTGCCAGCAGTTTATCGGCCTCTGGGGCCAACGTCCTGACTTTC. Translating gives CASSLSASGANVLTF.

The CDR3 loop is CASSTGGARGNQPQHF. CDR3 nucleotide sequence: TGTGCCAGCAGCACAGGGGGCGCCCGGGGCAATCAGCCCCAGCATTTT. The J gene is TRBJ1-5, the V gene TRBV6-6, with 9 bases aligning to TRBD1. With 6 bases clipped from V and 2 bases from J, the junction kept 8 bases outside the gene matches. The CDR3 is made up of 16 amino acids. The germline gives CDR1 MNHNY, CDR2 SVGAGI (reference sequence).

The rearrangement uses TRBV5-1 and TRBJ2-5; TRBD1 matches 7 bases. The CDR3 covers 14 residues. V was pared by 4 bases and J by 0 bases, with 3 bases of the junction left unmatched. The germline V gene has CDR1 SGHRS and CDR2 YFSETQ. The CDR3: CASSKGQDQETQYF. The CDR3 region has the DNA TGCGCCAGCAGCAAAGGACAGGACCAAGAGACCCAGTACTTC. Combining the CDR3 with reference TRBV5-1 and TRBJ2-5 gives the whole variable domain KAGVTQTPRYLIKTRGQQVTLSCSPISGHRSVSWYQQTPGQGLQFLFEYFSETQRNKGNFPGRFSGRQFSNSRSEMNVSTLELGDSALYLCASSKGQDQETQYFGPGTRLLVL.

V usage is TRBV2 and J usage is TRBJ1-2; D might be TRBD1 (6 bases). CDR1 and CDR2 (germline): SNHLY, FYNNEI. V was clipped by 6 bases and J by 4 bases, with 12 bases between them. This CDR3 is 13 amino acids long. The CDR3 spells CASRKDSSYGYTF. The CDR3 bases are TGTGCCAGCAGGAAGGACAGCAGCTATGGCTACACCTTC. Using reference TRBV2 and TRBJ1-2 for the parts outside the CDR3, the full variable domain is EPEVTQTPSHQVTQMGQEVILRCVPISNHLYFYWYRQILGQKVEFLVSFYNNEISEKSEIFDDQFSVERPDGSNFTLKIRSTKLEDSAMYFCASRKDSSYGYTFGSGTRLTVV.

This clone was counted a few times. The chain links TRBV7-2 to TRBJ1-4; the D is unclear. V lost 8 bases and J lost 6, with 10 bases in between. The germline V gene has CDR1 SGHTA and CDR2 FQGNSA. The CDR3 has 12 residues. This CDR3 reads CASRGWDEKLFF. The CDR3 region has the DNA TGTGCCAGCCGGGGTTGGGATGAAAAACTGTTTTTT.